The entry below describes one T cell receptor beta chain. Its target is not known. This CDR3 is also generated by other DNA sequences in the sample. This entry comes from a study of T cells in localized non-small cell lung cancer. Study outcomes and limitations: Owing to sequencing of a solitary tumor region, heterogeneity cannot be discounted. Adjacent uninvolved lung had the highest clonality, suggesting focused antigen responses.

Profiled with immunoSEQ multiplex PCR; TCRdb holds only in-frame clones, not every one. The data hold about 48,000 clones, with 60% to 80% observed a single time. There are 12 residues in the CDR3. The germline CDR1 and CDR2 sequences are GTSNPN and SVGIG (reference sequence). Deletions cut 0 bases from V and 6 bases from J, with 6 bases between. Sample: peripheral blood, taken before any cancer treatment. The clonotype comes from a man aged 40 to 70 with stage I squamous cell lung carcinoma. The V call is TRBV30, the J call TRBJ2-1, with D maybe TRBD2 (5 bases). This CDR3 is CAWSVRGNEQFF. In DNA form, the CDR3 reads TGTGCCTGGAGTGTACGGGGCAATGAGCAGTTCTTC.